The 28 T cell receptor beta chains below all came from one sample that was sequenced in a study of blood T cell repertoires in COVID-19. The table came from immunoSEQ multiplex PCR; TCRdb's copy has only in-frame clones and leaves some out. The table records roughly 69,000 clones, roughly 91% of them present only once. Sequencing was performed on peripheral blood. The receptors shown here come from a man aged 50 to 59 with active COVID-19.

This clone has more than one count but fewer than ten. The V call is TRBV6-6, the J call TRBJ1-2; TRBD1 aligns across 12 bases. J lost 4 bases, V lost 5 bases, and 11 bases had no gene match. Germline values: CDR1 MNHNY, CDR2 SVGAGI (reference sequence). The CDR3 runs to 17 residues. As DNA, the CDR3 is TGTGCCAGCAGTCGGGACAGGGGGCAGCCCCGCAGCTATGGCTACACCTTC. This translates into CASSRDRGQPRSYGYTF.

The chain uses TRBV5-6 and TRBJ1-6, with a weak D call TRBD1 (6 bases). The V gene lost 10 bases and the J gene lost 7 bases, with 27 bases spanning the gap. The CDR3 is made up of 17 amino acids. Germline V lookup: CDR1 SGHDT, CDR2 YYEEEE. In nucleotides, the CDR3 is TGTGCCCTCCTCCCTTGTCAGGGGCACACAGAGAATTCACCCCTCCACTTT. It is translated as CALLPCQGHTENSPLHF.

The J gene is TRBJ2-2, the V gene TRBV7-2, with no clear D. CDR3 length equals 14 residues. Germline lookup yields CDR1 SGHTA and CDR2 FQGNSA. The V and J ends lost 5 bases and 1 base respectively, with 8 bases between them. CDR3 DNA sequence: TGTGCCAGCAGCAACAGAAGGAACACCGGGGAGCTGTTTTTT. Protein: CASSNRRNTGELFF. Drawing the rest from reference TRBV7-2 and TRBJ2-2, the complete variable domain is GAGVSQSPSNKVTEKGKDVELRCDPISGHTALYWYRQSLGQGLEFLIYFQGNSAPDKSGLPSDRFSAERTGGSVSTLTIQRTQQEDSAVYLCASSNRRNTGELFFGEGSRLTVL.

This sequence joins TRBV19 and TRBJ1-1; D is perhaps TRBD1 (5 bases). The V end was cut by 3 bases, the J end by 6 bases, with 17 bases between. The CDR3 loop spans 15 amino acids. Per the germline V gene, CDR1 is LNHDA and CDR2 is SQIVND (reference sequence). The CDR3 DNA is TGTGCCAGTAGTATGCCTCCGGGCTGGGGCGCTGAAGCTTTCTTT. It translates to CASSMPPGWGAEAFF.

The rearrangement joins TRBV5-1 to TRBJ2-7, with a possible D match to TRBD1 (5 bases). CDR3 length: 14 amino acids. Germline-derived CDR1 and CDR2 are SGHRS and YFSETQ. V lost 2 bases and J lost 5, with 14 bases in between. The CDR3 nucleotides read TGCGCCAGCAGCTTCCGGACACCGGAAAACGAGCAGTACTTC. Translation: CASSFRTPENEQYF.

This chain connects TRBV5-6 to TRBJ2-1; TRBD1 matches 9 bases. In germline, CDR1 is SGHDT, CDR2 YYEEEE. The V and J ends lost 2 bases and 3 bases, in that order; junction bases with no gene match: 3. CDR3 length equals 15 residues. The CDR3 here is CASSFRQGDYNEQFF. DNA for the CDR3: TGTGCCAGCAGCTTTCGACAGGGGGACTACAATGAGCAGTTCTTC.

The rearrangement joins TRBV6-5 to TRBJ2-2; D possibly corresponds to TRBD1 (6 bases). CDR1 is MNHEY, CDR2 SVGAGI, per germline. Trimming left V 2 bases short and J 4 bases short, with 11 bases between. The CDR3 covers 15 residues. This CDR3 is CASSYGQGSTGELFF. The CDR3 coding sequence is TGTGCCAGCAGTTACGGTCAGGGGTCCACCGGGGAGCTGTTTTTT.

This rearrangement joins TRBV4-3 to TRBJ2-3, with 8 bases matching TRBD2. The CDR3 extends over 16 amino acids. Trimming at V came to 1 base and at J to 6 bases, leaving 9 bases not matched to a gene. CDR1 and CDR2 (germline): LGHNA, YSLEER. The CDR3 region is CASSQGQTSEGDTQYF. DNA for the CDR3: TGCGCCAGCAGCCAAGGGCAGACTAGCGAGGGTGATACGCAGTATTTT.

V gene TRBV7-9 combines with J gene TRBJ2-3; D gene unclear. CDR1 and CDR2 from the germline V gene are SEHNR and FQNEAQ (reference sequence). V was cut by 5 bases and J by 5 bases, with 14 bases left in between. The CDR3 is 14 residues long. The CDR3 DNA sequence: TGTGCCAGCAGCGAGGAGTTTCCCCTAGATACGCAGTATTTT. Protein sequence: CASSEEFPLDTQYF.

The chain carries TRBV6-5 and TRBJ2-7, with D perhaps matching TRBD2 (6 bases). Germline V gene data show CDR1 as MNHEY and CDR2 as SVGAGI. V was cut by 6 bases and J by 4 bases, with 13 bases left in between. The CDR3 consists of 13 residues. CDR3 sequence: CASRVGEAYEQYF. As DNA, the CDR3 is TGTGCCAGCAGAGTGGGGGAGGCATACGAGCAGTACTTC.

This sequence joins TRBV7-3 and TRBJ2-1, with TRBD1 as a possible D gene (5 bases). V was clipped by 5 bases and J by 8 bases, with 10 bases between them. The CDR3 sequence is 12 residues long. Per germline, CDR1 SGHTA and CDR2 FQGTGA. CDR3 bases: TGTGCCAGCAGCCCAATAGGGGATGAGCAGTTCTTC. Its protein is CASSPIGDEQFF.

The genes are TRBV7-9 and TRBJ1-2; TRBD1 agrees at 7 bases. This CDR3 spans 13 amino acids. Germline CDR1 SEHNR, CDR2 FQNEAQ (reference sequence). The junction had 2 bases not matched to a gene; V was cut back by 5 bases and J by 2 bases. CDR3 amino acids: CASSTTGNYGYTF. CDR3 sequence (DNA): TGTGCCAGCAGCACGACAGGGAACTATGGCTACACCTTC.

V gene TRBV28 combines with J gene TRBJ2-1, with 9 bases that match TRBD1. The germline V gene has CDR1 MDHEN and CDR2 SYDVKM. CDR3 size: 17 residues. After removal of 3 bases from V and 9 bases from J, the junction contained 15 bases not matched to a gene. The CDR3 reads CASSLLGPGQGISEQFF. CDR3 nucleotide sequence: TGTGCCAGCAGTTTGCTCGGCCCGGGACAGGGTATTAGTGAGCAGTTCTTC.

The rearrangement joins TRBV7-2 to TRBJ2-7, with 13 bases fitting TRBD2. CDR3 length: 14 residues. Germline-derived CDR1 and CDR2 are SGHTA and FQGNSA. The trim removed 5 bases at V and 6 bases at J, leaving 4 bases unmatched. The CDR3, as DNA: TGTGCCAGCAGCGCGGGACTAGCGGGACCCGAGCAGTACTTC. Protein sequence: CASSAGLAGPEQYF. Based on the CDR3 plus reference TRBV7-2 and TRBJ2-7, the full variable domain is GAGVSQSPSNKVTEKGKDVELRCDPISGHTALYWYRQSLGQGLEFLIYFQGNSAPDKSGLPSDRFSAERTGGSVSTLTIQRTQQEDSAVYLCASSAGLAGPEQYFGPGTRLTVT.

This clone was found a few times. The V and J genes are TRBV10-3 and TRBJ1-1; D call uncertain. V was trimmed by 3 bases and J by 6 bases, leaving 11 bases between them. Germline V gene data show CDR1 as ENHRY and CDR2 as SYGVKD. The CDR3 is 13 residues long. CDR3 protein: CAISDPLSAEAFF. Written as DNA, the CDR3 is TGTGCCATCAGTGATCCCCTGAGCGCTGAAGCTTTCTTT.

The gene calls are TRBV5-1 and TRBJ2-5; D call uncertain. The CDR3 is 14 amino acids. Trimming shortened V by 2 bases and J by 5 bases, and 13 bases separated the two germline ends. Germline CDR1 and CDR2: SGHRS and YFSETQ. The DNA of the CDR3 is TGCGCCAGCAGCTTTGACACGAGCAGGGAGACCCAGTACTTC. It yields the protein CASSFDTSRETQYF.

The chain has TRBV19 and TRBJ1-5; possibly TRBD1 for D (6 bases). Germline V lookup: CDR1 LNHDA, CDR2 SQIVND (reference sequence). The CDR3 is 14 amino acids. The V and J ends lost 10 bases and 1 base respectively, with 14 bases between them. CDR3 amino acids: CATLDRWSNQPQHF. DNA of the CDR3: TGTGCCACCCTTGACAGGTGGAGCAATCAGCCCCAGCATTTT.

The gene calls are TRBV5-1 and TRBJ1-2; 7 bases align to TRBD1. V lost 4 bases to trimming and J lost 4 bases; unmatched junction nucleotides: 10. CDR3 size: 15 residues. Germline CDR1 reads SGHRS; CDR2 reads YFSETQ. DNA for the CDR3: TGCGCCAGCAGCGCACTAATGACAGGGTCCTATGGCTACACCTTC. Translating it yields CASSALMTGSYGYTF.

V and J are TRBV29-1 and TRBJ1-5, with unresolved D. The CDR3 is 13 amino acids. The V gene lost 4 bases and the J gene lost 2 bases, with 9 bases spanning the gap. Germline V gene lookup returns CDR1 SQVTM and CDR2 ANQGSEA. In DNA, the CDR3 is TGCAGCGTTGGCACTTATCGCAATCAGCCCCAGCATTTT. The encoded protein is CSVGTYRNQPQHF.

This sequence joins TRBV28 and TRBJ2-3; 8 bases map to TRBD2. The CDR3 spans 15 residues. Germline V lookup: CDR1 MDHEN, CDR2 SYDVKM. Losses at the gene ends were 3 bases for V and 4 bases for J; bases not matched to a gene: 6. CDR3 sequence: CASSFPSGRADTQYF. As DNA, the CDR3 is TGTGCCAGCAGTTTCCCAAGCGGGAGAGCAGATACGCAGTATTTT.

The CDR3 nucleotides read TGTGCCAGCAGCTTGGGTGAGGGAGATACGCAGTATTTT. Its translation: CASSLGEGDTQYF. The chain is built from TRBV7-3 and TRBJ2-3; D is possibly TRBD2 (5 bases). The CDR3 runs 13 residues. V shed 3 bases and J shed 5 bases, with 9 bases lying between them. CDR1 is SGHTA and CDR2 is FQGTGA in the germline V gene.

This chain connects TRBV5-6 to TRBJ2-5; 7 bases map to TRBD2. This CDR3 is built from 15 residues. The J segment lost 2 bases and the V segment lost 0 bases, leaving 4 bases of the junction unmatched. Germline loops: CDR1 SGHDT, CDR2 YYEEEE. CDR3 DNA sequence: TGTGCCAGCAGCTTGGGGACTAGGGCACAAGAGACCCAGTACTTC. It encodes CASSLGTRAQETQYF.

This clone was counted once. V and J are TRBV25-1 and TRBJ1-3; D is uncertain. V was pared by 2 bases and J by 0 bases, with 8 bases between. This CDR3 comprises 15 residues. CDR1 MGHDK and CDR2 SYGVNS come from the germline V gene. CDR3 loop: CASSEPQASGNTIYF. The CDR3, as DNA: TGTGCCAGCAGTGAACCCCAGGCCTCTGGAAACACCATATATTTT.

The rearrangement links TRBV6-5 to TRBJ1-3; D perhaps matches TRBD1 (5 bases). Germline V gives CDR1 MNHEY, CDR2 SVGAGI. Deletions cut 6 bases from V and 1 base from J, with 10 bases between. This CDR3 has 14 amino acids. In DNA form, the CDR3 reads TGTGCCAGCAGGGGCGGACAATCTGGAAACACCATATATTTT. Its translation is CASRGGQSGNTIYF.

This chain connects TRBV19 to TRBJ1-1, with 10 nucleotides matching TRBD1. This CDR3 comprises 15 residues. Germline-derived CDR1 and CDR2 are LNHDA and SQIVND (reference sequence). V trimming: 5 bases; J trimming: 3 bases; junction bases outside the gene matches: 6. The CDR3 spells CASSARQGADTEAFF. DNA of the CDR3: TGTGCCAGTAGTGCGCGACAGGGGGCAGACACTGAAGCTTTCTTT. Filled out from reference TRBV19 and TRBJ1-1, the complete variable domain reads DGGITQSPKYLFRKEGQNVTLSCEQNLNHDAMYWYRQDPGQGLRLIYYSQIVNDFQKGDIAEGYSVSREKKESFPLTVTSAQKNPTAFYLCASSARQGADTEAFFGQGTRLTVV.

The chain couples TRBV28 to TRBJ1-6; D might be TRBD1 (6 bases). The CDR3 is 14 residues long. Germline V CDR1 and CDR2: MDHEN, SYDVKM. V lost 10 bases and J lost 10, with 20 bases in between. The CDR3 bases are TGTGCCATCCAAGGTATTATTCAGGGGTCACCCCTCCACTTT. Translating gives CAIQGIIQGSPLHF.

The J gene is TRBJ1-4, the V gene TRBV7-8, with a tentative D call TRBD1 (6 bases). The V gene lost 5 bases and the J gene lost 5 bases, with 12 bases spanning the gap. Germline assignment: CDR1 SGHVS and CDR2 FQNEAQ. The CDR3 has 14 amino acids. The CDR3: CASSRGQLNEKLFF. The CDR3 coding sequence is TGTGCCAGCAGCCGAGGACAGCTGAATGAAAAACTGTTTTTT.

The chain couples TRBV29-1 to TRBJ1-1; maybe TRBD1 (6 bases). The V end was cut by 0 bases, the J end by 5 bases, with 13 bases between. The V gene's germline CDR1 is SQVTM and CDR2 ANQGSEA. The CDR3 is 14 amino acids. The CDR3 DNA follows: TGCAGCGTTGAAGAAACCGACAGGTGGACTGAAGCTTTCTTT. It is translated as CSVEETDRWTEAFF.